The subject of this entry is one T cell receptor (beta chain). The sample belongs to a study of OX40 agonist ivuxolimab in advanced cancers. Germline V lookup: CDR1 MNHEY, CDR2 SVGAGI. The CDR3 contains 13 residues. V was cut by 0 bases and J by 1 base, with 3 bases left in between. Clones were read by immunoSEQ multiplex PCR, and TCRdb kept only the in-frame ones, dropping some. The sample lists about 68,000 clones, over 80% occurring once. The TCR was taken from an adult with an advanced solid tumor such as melanoma, head and neck, liver or kidney cancer. The chain has TRBV6-5 and TRBJ1-1; D remains unclear. This specimen consisted of CD4+ or CD8+ T cells sorted from blood, obtained in a trial of the OX40 agonist ivuxolimab. CDR3 DNA: TGTGCCAGCAGTTACTCGACGAACACTGAAGCTTTCTTT. It specifies CASSYSTNTEAFF.